Here is one TCR beta chain with its context. Its antigen specificity is not known. Base qualities are missing; no much larger clone stands one base away. The sample originates from a study of T-cell reconstitution after alpha-beta-depleted transplantation in children (dated by TCRdb to 2016 to 2018). As for the study more broadly: The study quantitatively tracked T-cell immune reconstitution after TCRalphabeta/CD19-depleted allogeneic hematopoietic cell transplantation in children using TCR repertoire profiling.

Libraries were built with PCR. The sequencing machine was an Illumina HiSeq 2500. TCR library preparation used molecular barcoding, with unique molecular identifiers applied to normalize quantification of the TCRbeta repertoire. The public reads were run again by TCRdb, first through fastp at Q25 and then through MiXCR, and only productive beta chains were kept. Under each unique CDR3 protein, matching rows form one entry showing the most common genes and DNA. The sample records around 410,000 distinct CDR3 sequences, roughly a tenth of which are singletons. The leading ten clones occupy about 5% of the sample. Material: PBMCs from the stem cell graft donor, obtained from the stem cell graft. The sequence derives from a human donor who donated a stem cell graft to a child with acute myeloid leukemia.

The DNA sequence is TGTGCCAGCAGCTTAGAGGCGGGAGGGGGCGTTGAAGCTTTCTTT. Its translation reads: CASSLEAGGGVEAFF. This chain is built from TRBV7-9 and TRBJ1-1, with TRBD1 matching 7 junction bases. Including cysteine and phenylalanine, the CDR3 has 15 amino acids. Only the CDR3 DNA is retained, 45 bases long and in frame from the first base. V is pruned by 1 base and J by 7 bases, leaving 9 bases of the junction without a gene match. The germline V gene (reference sequence) supplies CDR1 SEHNR and CDR2 FQNEAQ.